Presented here are 17 T cell receptor beta chains from one specimen sequenced in a study of cytomegalovirus exposure and HLA in healthy donors. PCR used 60 Vbeta primers and 13 Jbeta primers. Method: immunoSEQ multiplex PCR; TCRdb's copy keeps in-frame clones and lacks some. This table has 200,000 or so clones, 55% to 75% appearing once. Input material: PBMCs. These receptors originate from a man in his forties or fifties in good health and CMV-seropositive.

A single count supports this clone. The DNA is omitted, as the CDR3 cannot be located on it reliably, and the CDR3 follows TCRdb's listing. The chain uses TRBV7-2 and TRBJ1-1; the table calls TRBD1, which could not be checked here. Termini included, the CDR3 measures 13 amino acids. The germline gives CDR1 SGHTA, CDR2 FQGNSA. This CDR3 reads CASSLVGQGTSFF.

The chain uses TRBV4-3 and TRBJ2-3; weak D call: TRBD1 (5 bases). The CDR3 sequence is 16 residues long. Trimming cost V 0 bases and J 6 bases, with 16 bases left between them. Per germline, CDR1 LGHNA and CDR2 YSLEER. CDR3 protein: CASSQEGSDKGDTQYF. CDR3 DNA sequence: TGCGCCAGCAGCCAAGAGGGCTCCGACAAGGGGGATACGCAGTATTTT.

The chain joins TRBV4-2 to TRBJ2-5; 8 nucleotides align to TRBD1. CDR1 is LGHNA, CDR2 YNFKEQ, per germline. V was clipped by 5 bases and J by 3 bases; unmatched bases: 5. This CDR3 has 14 residues. The CDR3 here is CASSSGTGEETQYF. The CDR3 nucleotides read TGTGCCAGCAGCTCCGGGACAGGAGAAGAGACCCAGTACTTC.

The chain recombines TRBV6-6 with TRBJ1-5; maybe TRBD1 (6 bases). The germline gives CDR1 MNHNY, CDR2 SVGAGI (reference sequence). The CDR3 is 15 amino acids. The V end was cut by 5 bases, the J end by 6 bases, with 17 bases between. In DNA form, the CDR3 reads TGTGCCAGCAGTCGCTTACAGGGAGTAGGTCAGCCCCAGCATTTT. Its protein is CASSRLQGVGQPQHF.

With regard to this clone: Other nucleotide sequences from this sample produce the same CDR3. The V gene is TRBV6-5, the J gene TRBJ2-3; 12 bases align to TRBD1. The CDR3 has 16 amino acids. After removal of 2 bases from V and 5 bases from J, the junction contained 5 bases not matched to a gene. From germline, CDR1 is MNHEY and CDR2 SVGAGI. The DNA of the CDR3 is TGTGCCAGCAGTTACCCCGGGACAGGGGGCAGAGATACGCAGTATTTT. Translating gives CASSYPGTGGRDTQYF.

This clone appeared a single time. The J gene is TRBJ1-5, the V gene TRBV15, with 7 bases lining up with TRBD1. CDR3 size: 15 residues. Trimming at V came to 3 bases and at J to 4 bases, leaving 6 bases not matched to a gene. The germline CDR1 and CDR2 sequences are LNHNV and YYDKDF (reference sequence). The DNA of the CDR3 is TGTGCCACCAGCAGCCTCGACAGGGTAAATCAGCCCCAGCATTTT. Residues: CATSSLDRVNQPQHF.

The chain links TRBV25-1 to TRBJ1-2; 7 bases map to TRBD1. This CDR3 is 15 amino acids long. V was clipped by 3 bases and J by 6 bases; unmatched bases: 10. Germline CDR1 and CDR2: MGHDK and SYGVNS. DNA for the CDR3: TGTGCCAGCAGTGATCACAGGGGAAGGGGGAATGGCTACACCTTC. Translation gives CASSDHRGRGNGYTF.

DNA for the CDR3: TGTGCCAGCAGTTTGGACCGGGGCGAGCAGTACTTC. The encoded protein is CASSLDRGEQYF. This chain links TRBV7-2 with TRBJ2-7, with D possibly being TRBD2 (5 bases). The CDR3 spans 12 residues. Germline CDR1 SGHTA, CDR2 FQGNSA. The V and J ends lost 6 bases and 6 bases respectively, with 12 bases between them.

The rearrangement uses TRBV11-2 and TRBJ2-1; TRBD2 agrees at 8 bases. Per the germline V gene, CDR1 is SGHAT and CDR2 is FQNNGV. The CDR3 covers 15 residues. The V segment lost 2 bases and the J segment 4 bases; nucleotides outside the gene matches: 4. CDR3 region: CASSLMSGGYNEQFF. In nucleotides, the CDR3 is TGTGCCAGCAGCTTAATGAGCGGGGGTTACAATGAGCAGTTCTTC.

The V and J genes are TRBV11-2 and TRBJ2-5; 7 nucleotides agree with TRBD1. There are 17 residues in the CDR3. The ends lost 4 bases at V and 1 base at J; junction bases unmatched: 12. CDR1 and CDR2 from the germline V gene are SGHAT and FQNNGV. The CDR3 DNA reads as TGTGCCAGCAGCTACCGAGCCGGGACAGAGACCCAAGAGACCCAGTACTTC. It translates to CASSYRAGTETQETQYF.

V is TRBV9 and J is TRBJ1-4; TRBD1 agrees at 9 bases. The CDR3 is made up of 16 amino acids. The junction had 3 bases not matched to a gene; V was cut back by 0 bases and J by 3 bases. Germline values: CDR1 SGDLS, CDR2 YYNGEE. The CDR3 sequence is CASSVGDRASNEKLFF. The CDR3 DNA reads TGTGCCAGCAGCGTAGGGGACAGGGCCTCTAATGAAAAACTGTTTTTT. The full variable domain, its missing parts supplied by reference TRBV9 and TRBJ1-4, is DSGVTQTPKHLITATGQRVTLRCSPRSGDLSVYWYQQSLDQGLQFLIQYYNGEERAKGNILERFSAQQFPDLHSELNLSSLELGDSALYFCASSVGDRASNEKLFFGSGTQLSVL.

The chain joins TRBV5-1 to TRBJ2-7; perhaps TRBD1 as D (6 bases). This CDR3 has 16 amino acids. V was clipped by 4 bases and J by 7 bases, with 24 bases between them. Germline V gene data show CDR1 as SGHRS and CDR2 as YFSETQ. The CDR3 nucleotides are TGCGCCAGCAGCCAAAGTCGTAGGACAGTGCTTCAAGAGCAGTACTTC. Translation: CASSQSRRTVLQEQYF.

V and J are TRBV5-4 and TRBJ2-3; 8 bases map to TRBD2. Germline V gene sequence: CDR1 SGHNT, CDR2 YYREEE (reference sequence). V shed 1 base and J 1 base; nucleotides not matched to a gene: 8. The CDR3 spans 17 residues. The CDR3 nucleotides read TGTGCCAGCAGCTTGCGTGGGACTAGTCGGGGCACAGATACGCAGTATTTT. This encodes CASSLRGTSRGTDTQYF.

V is TRBV28 and J is TRBJ2-7; 7 nucleotides match TRBD2. The CDR3 totals 14 residues. CDR1 is MDHEN, CDR2 SYDVKM, per germline. V dropped 6 bases and J dropped 5; count of bases not matched to a gene: 10. The CDR3 region has the DNA TGTGCCAGCAGCTCCCTCGGGGGGATACACGAGCAGTACTTC. As protein: CASSSLGGIHEQYF.

The chain employs TRBV27 and TRBJ2-7; 9 bases are a match to TRBD1. The ends lost 5 bases at V and 0 bases at J; junction bases unmatched: 8. The CDR3 loop spans 16 amino acids. Germline CDR1 MNHEY, CDR2 SMNVEV (reference sequence). DNA of the CDR3: TGTGCCAGCAGTCCATCTCCGGGACAGGGCTCCTACGAGCAGTACTTC. It is translated as CASSPSPGQGSYEQYF.

The rearrangement links TRBV7-8 to TRBJ1-2, with D possibly matching TRBD1 (5 bases). The V and J ends lost 5 bases and 2 bases respectively, with 15 bases between them. CDR3 length equals 15 residues. Germline CDR1 reads SGHVS; CDR2 reads FQNEAQ. The CDR3 sequence: CASSPLGAGNYGYTF. CDR3 bases: TGTGCCAGCAGCCCTCTAGGGGCAGGGAACTATGGCTACACCTTC. The full variable domain, completed using reference TRBV7-8 and TRBJ1-2, is GAGVSQSPRYKVAKRGQDVALRCDPISGHVSLFWYQQALGQGPEFLTYFQNEAQLDKSGLPSDRFFAERPEGSVSTLKIQRTQQEDSAVYLCASSPLGAGNYGYTFGSGTRLTVV.

This clone was counted between two and nine times. V gene TRBV7-3 combines with J gene TRBJ2-3; 8 bases line up with TRBD2. Trimming at V came to 5 bases and at J to 6 bases, leaving 10 bases not matched to a gene. This CDR3 is 15 amino acids long. CDR1 is SGHTA and CDR2 is FQGTGA in the germline V gene. CDR3 in amino acids: CASSPRGGLTDTQYF. The CDR3 bases are TGTGCCAGCAGCCCCCGGGGGGGCTTGACGGATACGCAGTATTTT. Based on the CDR3 plus reference TRBV7-3 and TRBJ2-3, the full variable domain is GAGVSQTPSNKVTEKGKYVELRCDPISGHTALYWYRQSLGQGPEFLIYFQGTGAADDSGLPNDRFFAVRPEGSVSTLKIQRTERGDSAVYLCASSPRGGLTDTQYFGPGTRLTVL.